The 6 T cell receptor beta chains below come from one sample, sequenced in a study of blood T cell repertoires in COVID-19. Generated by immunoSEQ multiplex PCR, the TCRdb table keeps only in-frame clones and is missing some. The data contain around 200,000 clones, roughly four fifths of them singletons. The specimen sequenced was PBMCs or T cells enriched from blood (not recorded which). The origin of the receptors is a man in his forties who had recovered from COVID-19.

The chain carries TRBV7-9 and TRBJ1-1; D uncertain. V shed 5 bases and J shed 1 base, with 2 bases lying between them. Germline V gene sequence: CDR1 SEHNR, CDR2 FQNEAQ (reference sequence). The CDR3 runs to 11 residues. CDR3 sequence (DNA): TGTGCCAGCAGCCAGAACACTGAAGCTTTCTTT. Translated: CASSQNTEAFF.

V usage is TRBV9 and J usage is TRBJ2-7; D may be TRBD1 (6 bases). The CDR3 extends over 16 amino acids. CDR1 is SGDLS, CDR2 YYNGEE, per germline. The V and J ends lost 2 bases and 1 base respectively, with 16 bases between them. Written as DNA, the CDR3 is TGTGCCAGCAGCGTGGATCGACAGGTATCTTCCTACGAGCAGTACTTC. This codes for CASSVDRQVSSYEQYF.

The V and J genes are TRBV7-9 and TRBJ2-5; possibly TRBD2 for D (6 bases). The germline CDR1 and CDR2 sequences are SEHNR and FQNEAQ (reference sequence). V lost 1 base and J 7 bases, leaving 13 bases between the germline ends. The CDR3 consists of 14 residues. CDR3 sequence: CASSLEAGRSTQYF. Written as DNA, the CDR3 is TGTGCCAGCAGCTTAGAGGCGGGGAGGTCGACCCAGTACTTC.

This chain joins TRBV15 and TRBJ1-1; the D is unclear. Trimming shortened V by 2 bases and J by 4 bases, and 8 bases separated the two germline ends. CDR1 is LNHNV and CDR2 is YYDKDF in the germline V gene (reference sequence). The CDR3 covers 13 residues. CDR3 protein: CATSRNRRTEAFF. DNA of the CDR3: TGTGCCACCAGCAGAAATCGTCGCACTGAAGCTTTCTTT.

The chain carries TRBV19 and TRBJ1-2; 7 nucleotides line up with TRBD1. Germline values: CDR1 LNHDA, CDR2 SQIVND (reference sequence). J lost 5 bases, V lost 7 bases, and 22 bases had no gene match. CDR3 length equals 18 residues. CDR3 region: CASTRGGGQQGITYGYTF. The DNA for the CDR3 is TGTGCCAGTACCCGCGGGGGGGGGCAACAGGGGATCACATATGGCTACACCTTC.

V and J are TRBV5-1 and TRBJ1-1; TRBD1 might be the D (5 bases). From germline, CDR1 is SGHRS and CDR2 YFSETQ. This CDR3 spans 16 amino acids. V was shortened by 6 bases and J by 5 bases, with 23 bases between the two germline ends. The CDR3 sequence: CASKEGVRLVGTEAFF. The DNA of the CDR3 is TGCGCCAGCAAAGAAGGGGTGCGGTTGGTTGGAACTGAAGCTTTCTTT.